The 9 T cell receptor beta chains below were found in one sample sequenced in a study of beta chain features in type 1 diabetes. Study-wide points: In all four CD4+ subsets, TCRB CDR3 length was significantly, moderately reduced in type 1 diabetes.

Every isolated RNA sample was fully reverse transcribed, so sequencing captured expressed TCRB transcripts. Method: immunoSEQ multiplex PCR; TCRdb's copy keeps in-frame clones and lacks some. The sample has fewer than 300,000 clones, roughly 22% seen once; the top ten hold 0.028%. These receptors have no identified antigens. The sequenced sample consisted of naive CD4+ T cells from blood. The source is a woman in her thirties or forties with type 1 diabetes.

The chain couples TRBV6-5 to TRBJ1-5; D is ambiguous. The CDR3 is 15 amino acids. V was trimmed by 8 bases and J by 0 bases, leaving 14 bases between them. The germline V gene has CDR1 MNHEY and CDR2 SVGAGI. CDR3 sequence (DNA): TGTGCCAGCGGCCCGGGTGGAGATAGCAATCAGCCCCAGCATTTT. It translates to CASGPGGDSNQPQHF.

The J gene is TRBJ1-2, the V gene TRBV6-1; TRBD1 is a possible D gene (5 bases). This CDR3 is built from 14 residues. V was trimmed by 4 bases and J by 3 bases, leaving 12 bases between them. Germline CDR1 reads MNHNS; CDR2 reads SASEGT. The CDR3 here is CASSALGGDYGYTF. The CDR3 DNA sequence: TGTGCCAGCAGTGCCCTAGGAGGGGACTATGGCTACACCTTC.

This clone came up a few times. This chain connects TRBV9 to TRBJ2-1; 8 nucleotides agree with TRBD1. Germline V lookup: CDR1 SGDLS, CDR2 YYNGEE. The length of the CDR3 is 15 residues. The ends lost 4 bases at V and 4 bases at J; junction bases unmatched: 7. The CDR3 loop is CASSPPGQAYNEQFF. DNA of the CDR3: TGTGCCAGCAGCCCTCCGGGACAGGCATACAATGAGCAGTTCTTC.

There are a few counts of this clone. The V call is TRBV4-3, the J call TRBJ1-6, with D possibly being TRBD1 (6 bases). The CDR3 is 17 residues long. Germline values: CDR1 LGHNA, CDR2 YSLEER. Trimming cost V 0 bases and J 6 bases, with 15 bases left between them. CDR3 DNA sequence: TGCGCCAGCAGCCAAGATGGGTCAGGGGCGAGTAATTCACCCCTCCACTTT. Translation gives CASSQDGSGASNSPLHF.

This clone was counted only a few times. V gene TRBV29-1 combines with J gene TRBJ1-1; the D gene is possibly TRBD1 (6 bases). The germline V gene encodes CDR1 SQVTM and CDR2 ANQGSEA. This CDR3 is 13 amino acids long. V was pared by 7 bases and J by 3 bases, with 15 bases between. CDR3 sequence reads: CSAPQGDYTEAFF. The DNA for the CDR3 is TGCAGCGCTCCACAGGGCGATTACACTGAAGCTTTCTTT.

The chain combines TRBV5-1 with TRBJ1-2; D is perhaps TRBD1 (6 bases). The ends were cut back, 0 bases at V and 7 bases at J, with 10 bases in the middle. Germline loops: CDR1 SGHRS, CDR2 YFSETQ. The CDR3 runs 13 residues. The CDR3 region has the DNA TGCGCCAGCAGCTTGGTACAGGGAAGTGGCTACACCTTC. As protein: CASSLVQGSGYTF.

The chain joins TRBV30 to TRBJ2-7; 10 nucleotides line up with TRBD1. The CDR3 consists of 13 residues. V shed 8 bases and J 4 bases; nucleotides not matched to a gene: 8. The V gene's germline CDR1 is GTSNPN and CDR2 SVGIG (reference sequence). DNA of the CDR3: TGTGCCGTTCCTCGGGACAGGGGTTACGAGCAGTACTTC. Translating gives CAVPRDRGYEQYF.

The J gene is TRBJ1-1, the V gene TRBV9; D not resolved. V was cut by 0 bases and J by 1 base, with 7 bases left in between. This CDR3 has 14 amino acids. From germline, CDR1 is SGDLS and CDR2 YYNGEE. CDR3 sequence reads: CASSVVTENTEAFF. CDR3 DNA sequence: TGTGCCAGCAGCGTAGTGACTGAGAACACTGAAGCTTTCTTT.

Many counts were recorded for this clone. The chain is built from TRBV23-1 and TRBJ2-1, with 8 positions matching TRBD2. TRBV23-1 is labeled an ORF, and its function is uncertain. The CDR3 spans 16 residues. The junction had 10 bases not matched to a gene; V was cut back by 4 bases and J by 5 bases. CDR3 in amino acids: CASSRAAGELNNEQFF. Written as DNA, the CDR3 is TGCGCCAGCAGTCGGGCAGCGGGAGAACTTAACAATGAGCAGTTCTTC.